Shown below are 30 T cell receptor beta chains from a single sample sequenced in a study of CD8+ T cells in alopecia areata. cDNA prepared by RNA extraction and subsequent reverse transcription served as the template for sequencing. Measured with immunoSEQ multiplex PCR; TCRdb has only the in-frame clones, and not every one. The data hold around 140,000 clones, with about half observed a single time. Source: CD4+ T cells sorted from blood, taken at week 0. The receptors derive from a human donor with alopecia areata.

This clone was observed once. The CDR3 spells CASSLIWSGSSYYEQYF. The CDR3 DNA reads as TGCGCCAGCAGCCTTATTTGGAGCGGGAGCTCTTACTACGAGCAGTACTTC. The V call is TRBV5-1, the J call TRBJ2-7, with 8 nucleotides matching TRBD2. Looked up from germline, CDR1 is SGHRS and CDR2 is YFSETQ. This CDR3 comprises 17 residues. V trimming: 4 bases; J trimming: 3 bases; junction bases outside the gene matches: 15.

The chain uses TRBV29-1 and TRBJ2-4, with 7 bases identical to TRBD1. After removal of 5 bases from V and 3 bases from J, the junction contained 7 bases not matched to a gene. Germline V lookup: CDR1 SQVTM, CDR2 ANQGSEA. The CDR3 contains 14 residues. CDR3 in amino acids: CSVTRDRYKNIQYF. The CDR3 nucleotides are TGCAGCGTTACTCGGGACAGATACAAAAACATTCAGTACTTC.

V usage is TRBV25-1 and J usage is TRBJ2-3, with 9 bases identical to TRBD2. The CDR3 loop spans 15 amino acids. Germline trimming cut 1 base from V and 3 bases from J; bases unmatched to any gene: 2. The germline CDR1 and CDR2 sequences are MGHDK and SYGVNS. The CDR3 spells CASSEWLAGTDTQYF. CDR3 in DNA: TGTGCCAGCAGTGAATGGCTAGCGGGAACAGATACGCAGTATTTT.

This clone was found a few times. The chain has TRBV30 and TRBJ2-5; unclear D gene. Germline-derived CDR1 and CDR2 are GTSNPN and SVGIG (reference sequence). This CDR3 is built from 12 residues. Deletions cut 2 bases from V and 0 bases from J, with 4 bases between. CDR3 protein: CAWSRHQETQYF. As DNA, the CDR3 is TGTGCCTGGAGTCGCCACCAAGAGACCCAGTACTTC.

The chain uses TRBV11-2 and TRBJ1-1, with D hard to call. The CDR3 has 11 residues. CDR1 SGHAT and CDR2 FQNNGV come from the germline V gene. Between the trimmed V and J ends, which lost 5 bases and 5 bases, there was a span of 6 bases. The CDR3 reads CASSRGTEAFF. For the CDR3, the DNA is TGTGCCAGCAGCCGGGGAACTGAAGCTTTCTTT.

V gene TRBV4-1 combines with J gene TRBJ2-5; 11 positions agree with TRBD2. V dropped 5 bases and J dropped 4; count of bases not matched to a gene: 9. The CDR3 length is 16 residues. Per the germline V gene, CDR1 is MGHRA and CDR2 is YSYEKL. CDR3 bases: TGCGCCAGCAGCTATGTTAGCGGGAGGGGGAGAGAGACCCAGTACTTC. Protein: CASSYVSGRGRETQYF.

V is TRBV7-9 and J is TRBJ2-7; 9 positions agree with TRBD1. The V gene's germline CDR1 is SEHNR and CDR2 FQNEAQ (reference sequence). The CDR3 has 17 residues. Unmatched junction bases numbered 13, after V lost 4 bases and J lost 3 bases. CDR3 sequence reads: CASSSPGGGTGYYEQYF. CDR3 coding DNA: TGTGCCAGCAGCTCCCCAGGCGGTGGGACAGGGTACTACGAGCAGTACTTC.

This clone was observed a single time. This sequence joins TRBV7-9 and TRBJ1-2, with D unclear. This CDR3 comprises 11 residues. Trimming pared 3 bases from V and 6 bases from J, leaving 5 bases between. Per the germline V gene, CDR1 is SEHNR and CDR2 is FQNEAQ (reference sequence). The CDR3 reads CASSFNHGYTF. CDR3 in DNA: TGTGCCAGCAGCTTCAACCATGGCTACACCTTC.

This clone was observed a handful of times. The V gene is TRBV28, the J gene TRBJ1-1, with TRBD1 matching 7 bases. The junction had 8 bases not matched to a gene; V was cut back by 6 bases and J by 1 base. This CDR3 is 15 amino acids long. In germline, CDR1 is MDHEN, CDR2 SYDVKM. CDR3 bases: TGTGCCAGCAGCCCCCGGACAGGCCGGAACACTGAAGCTTTCTTT. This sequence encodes CASSPRTGRNTEAFF.

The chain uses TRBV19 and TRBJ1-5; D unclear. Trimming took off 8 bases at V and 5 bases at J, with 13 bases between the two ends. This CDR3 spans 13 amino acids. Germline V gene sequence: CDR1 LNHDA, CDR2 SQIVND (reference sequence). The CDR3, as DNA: TGTGCCAGTGCTGGACTGTATGATCAGCCCCAGCATTTT. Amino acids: CASAGLYDQPQHF.

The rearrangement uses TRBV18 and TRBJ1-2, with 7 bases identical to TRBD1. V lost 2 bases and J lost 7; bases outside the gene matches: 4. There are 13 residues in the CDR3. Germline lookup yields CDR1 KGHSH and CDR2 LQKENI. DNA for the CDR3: TGTGCCAGCTCACCAGAGGGGGCCCGTGGCTACACCTTC. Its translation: CASSPEGARGYTF.

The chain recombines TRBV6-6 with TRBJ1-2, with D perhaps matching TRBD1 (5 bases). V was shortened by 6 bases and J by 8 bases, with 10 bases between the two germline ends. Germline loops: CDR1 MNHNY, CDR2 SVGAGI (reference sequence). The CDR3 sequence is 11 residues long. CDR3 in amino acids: CASSPTAGYTF. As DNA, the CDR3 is TGTGCCAGCAGCCCGACAGCCGGCTACACCTTC.

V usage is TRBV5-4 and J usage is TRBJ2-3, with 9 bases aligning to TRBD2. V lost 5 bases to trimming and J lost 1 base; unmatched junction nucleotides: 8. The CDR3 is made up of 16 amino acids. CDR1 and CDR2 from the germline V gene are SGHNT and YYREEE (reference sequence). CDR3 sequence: CASRPELAGRTDTQYF. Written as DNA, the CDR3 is TGTGCCAGCAGACCCGAGCTAGCGGGACGCACAGATACGCAGTATTTT.

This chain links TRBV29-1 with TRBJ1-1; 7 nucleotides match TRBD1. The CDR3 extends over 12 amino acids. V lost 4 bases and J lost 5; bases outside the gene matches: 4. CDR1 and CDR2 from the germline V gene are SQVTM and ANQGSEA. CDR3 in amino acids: CSVGDSKTEAFF. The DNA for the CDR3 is TGCAGCGTTGGGGACAGTAAGACTGAAGCTTTCTTT.

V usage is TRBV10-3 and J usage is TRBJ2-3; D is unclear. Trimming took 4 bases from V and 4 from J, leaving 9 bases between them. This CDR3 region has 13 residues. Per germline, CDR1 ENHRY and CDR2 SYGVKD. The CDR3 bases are TGTGCCATCAGTGGCACCCGCGCAGATACGCAGTATTTT. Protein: CAISGTRADTQYF.

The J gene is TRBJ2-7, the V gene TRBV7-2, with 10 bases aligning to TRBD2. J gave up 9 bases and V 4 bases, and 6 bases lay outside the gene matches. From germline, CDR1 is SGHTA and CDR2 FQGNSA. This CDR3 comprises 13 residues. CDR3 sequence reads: CASSSIWTSGQYF. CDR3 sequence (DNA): TGTGCCAGCAGCTCGATCTGGACTAGCGGGCAGTACTTC.

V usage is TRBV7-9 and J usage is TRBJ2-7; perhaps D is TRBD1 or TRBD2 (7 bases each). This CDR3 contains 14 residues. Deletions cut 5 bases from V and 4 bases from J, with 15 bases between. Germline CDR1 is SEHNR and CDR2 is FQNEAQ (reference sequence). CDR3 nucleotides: TGTGCCAGCAGCCCAAGACAGGGAGGGTACGAGCAGTACTTC. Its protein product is CASSPRQGGYEQYF.

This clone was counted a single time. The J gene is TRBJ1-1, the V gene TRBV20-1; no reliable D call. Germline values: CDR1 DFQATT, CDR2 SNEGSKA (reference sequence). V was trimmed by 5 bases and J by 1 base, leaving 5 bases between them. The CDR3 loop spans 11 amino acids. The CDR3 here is CSARSNTEAFF. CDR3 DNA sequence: TGCAGTGCTCGGTCGAACACTGAAGCTTTCTTT.

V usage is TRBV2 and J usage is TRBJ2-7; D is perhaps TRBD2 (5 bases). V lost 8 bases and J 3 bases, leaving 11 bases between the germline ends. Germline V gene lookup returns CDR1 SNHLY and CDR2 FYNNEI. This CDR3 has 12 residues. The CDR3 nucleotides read TGTGCCAGCGGCAGCGGATACTACGAGCAGTACTTC. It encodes CASGSGYYEQYF.

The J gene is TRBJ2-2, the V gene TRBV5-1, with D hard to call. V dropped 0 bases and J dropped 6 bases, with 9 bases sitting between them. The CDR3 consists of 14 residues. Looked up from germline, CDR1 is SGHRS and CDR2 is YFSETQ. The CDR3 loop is CASSLDPVPGELFF. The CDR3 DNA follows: TGCGCCAGCAGCTTGGACCCGGTCCCCGGGGAGCTGTTTTTT.

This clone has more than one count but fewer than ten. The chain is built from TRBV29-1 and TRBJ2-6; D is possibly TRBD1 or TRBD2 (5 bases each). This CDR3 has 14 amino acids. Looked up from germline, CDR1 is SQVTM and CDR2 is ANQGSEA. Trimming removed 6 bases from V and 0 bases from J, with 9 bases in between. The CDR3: CSVRDVSGANVLTF. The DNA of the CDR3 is TGCAGCGTCCGGGACGTCTCTGGGGCCAACGTCCTGACTTTC.

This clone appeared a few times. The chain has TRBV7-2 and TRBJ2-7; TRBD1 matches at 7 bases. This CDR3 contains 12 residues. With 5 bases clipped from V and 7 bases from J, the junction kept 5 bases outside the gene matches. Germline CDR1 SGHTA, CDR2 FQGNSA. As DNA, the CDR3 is TGTGCCAGCAGCCGACAGGGTTGGGAGCAGTACTTC. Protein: CASSRQGWEQYF. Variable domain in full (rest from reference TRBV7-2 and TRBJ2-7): GAGVSQSPSNKVTEKGKDVELRCDPISGHTALYWYRQSLGQGLEFLIYFQGNSAPDKSGLPSDRFSAERTGGSVSTLTIQRTQQEDSAVYLCASSRQGWEQYFGPGTRLTVT.

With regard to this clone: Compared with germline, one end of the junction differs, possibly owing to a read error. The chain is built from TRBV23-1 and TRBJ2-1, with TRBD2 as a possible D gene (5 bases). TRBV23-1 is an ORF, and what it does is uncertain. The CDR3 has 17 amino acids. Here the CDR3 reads CASIQNWEISRYNEQFF. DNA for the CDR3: TGCGCCAGCATTCAAAACTGGGAGATAAGCCGTTACAATGAGCAGTTCTTC.

The CDR3 region has the DNA TGCAGCGTTCCCCACGGATCGGTTAACTATGGCTACACCTTC. This translates into CSVPHGSVNYGYTF. The V and J genes are TRBV29-1 and TRBJ1-2; D call uncertain. The V gene lost 5 bases and the J gene lost 1 base, with 14 bases spanning the gap. Germline V gene sequence: CDR1 SQVTM, CDR2 ANQGSEA. This CDR3 has 14 amino acids.

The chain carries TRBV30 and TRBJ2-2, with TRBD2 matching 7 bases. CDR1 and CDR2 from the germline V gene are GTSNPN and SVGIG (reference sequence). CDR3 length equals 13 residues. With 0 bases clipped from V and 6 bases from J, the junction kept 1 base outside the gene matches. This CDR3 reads CAWSVLASGELFF. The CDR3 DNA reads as TGTGCCTGGAGTGTACTAGCGTCCGGGGAGCTGTTTTTT.

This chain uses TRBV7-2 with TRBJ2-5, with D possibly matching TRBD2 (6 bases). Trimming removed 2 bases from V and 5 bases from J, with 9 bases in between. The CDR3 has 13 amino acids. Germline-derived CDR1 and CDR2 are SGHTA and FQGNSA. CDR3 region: CASSLMAGETQYF. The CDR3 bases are TGTGCCAGCAGCTTAATGGCGGGGGAGACCCAGTACTTC.

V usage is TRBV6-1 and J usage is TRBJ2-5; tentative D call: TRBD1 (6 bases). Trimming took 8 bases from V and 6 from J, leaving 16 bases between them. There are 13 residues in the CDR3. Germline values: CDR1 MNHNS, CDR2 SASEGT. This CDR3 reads CASQRGGRQTQYF. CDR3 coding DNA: TGTGCCAGCCAGCGAGGGGGACGACAGACCCAGTACTTC.

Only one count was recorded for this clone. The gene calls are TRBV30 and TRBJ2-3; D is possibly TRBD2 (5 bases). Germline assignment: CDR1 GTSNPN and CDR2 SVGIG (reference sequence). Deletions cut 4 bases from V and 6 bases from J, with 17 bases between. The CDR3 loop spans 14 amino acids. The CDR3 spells CAWIGSGVTDTQYF. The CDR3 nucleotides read TGTGCCTGGATTGGGAGTGGGGTAACGGATACGCAGTATTTT.

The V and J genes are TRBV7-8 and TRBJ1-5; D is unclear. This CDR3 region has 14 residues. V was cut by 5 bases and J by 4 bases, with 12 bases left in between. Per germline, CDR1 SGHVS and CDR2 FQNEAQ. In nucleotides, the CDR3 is TGTGCCAGCAGCCTAGGGTACAGTAATCAGCCCCAGCATTTT. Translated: CASSLGYSNQPQHF.

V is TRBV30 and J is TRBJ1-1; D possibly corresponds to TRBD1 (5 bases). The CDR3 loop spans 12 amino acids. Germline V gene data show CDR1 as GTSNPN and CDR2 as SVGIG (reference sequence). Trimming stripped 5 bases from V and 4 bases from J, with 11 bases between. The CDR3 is CAWDGGGTEAFF. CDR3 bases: TGTGCCTGGGACGGGGGGGGCACTGAAGCTTTCTTT. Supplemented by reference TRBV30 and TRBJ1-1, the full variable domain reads SQTIHQWPATLVQPVGSPLSLECTVEGTSNPNLYWYRQAAGRGLQLLFYSVGIGQISSEVPQNLSASRPQDRQFILSSKKLLLSDSGFYLCAWDGGGTEAFFGQGTRLTVV.